Each of the 28 T cell receptor beta chains below was sequenced from the same sample in a study of blood T cell repertoires in COVID-19. Sequencing was performed with immunoSEQ multiplex PCR; in TCRdb, only in-frame clones are kept and a portion is missing. The sample lists about 200,000 clones, approximately 85% occurring once. Material for sequencing was peripheral blood. The receptors were gathered from a woman aged 45-59 years with active or convalescent COVID-19.

This clone was observed once. J is TRBJ2-5 and V is TRBV10-3; 9 nucleotides agree with TRBD1. The CDR3 has 13 residues. The germline gives CDR1 ENHRY, CDR2 SYGVKD. V dropped 4 bases and J dropped 4; count of bases not matched to a gene: 1. The CDR3: CAISGQGVETQYF. The CDR3, as DNA: TGTGCCATCAGTGGACAGGGGGTAGAGACCCAGTACTTC.

V is TRBV2 and J is TRBJ1-3; TRBD1 agrees at 8 bases. CDR3 size: 15 residues. The germline gives CDR1 SNHLY, CDR2 FYNNEI. The V segment lost 6 bases and the J segment 4 bases; nucleotides outside the gene matches: 8. Here the CDR3 DNA reads TGTGCCAGCAGGTTAACCGGGACAGGAGGAAACACCATATATTTT. This sequence encodes CASRLTGTGGNTIYF.

The rearrangement joins TRBV19 to TRBJ1-1, with D possibly matching TRBD1 (6 bases). Germline V gene lookup returns CDR1 LNHDA and CDR2 SQIVND (reference sequence). The V and J ends lost 9 bases and 1 base respectively, with 12 bases between them. The CDR3 has 13 amino acids. CDR3 DNA: TGTGCCAGCCGGGACAATCGGAACACTGAAGCTTTCTTT. It codes for CASRDNRNTEAFF.

V usage is TRBV27 and J usage is TRBJ2-1; D possibly corresponds to TRBD2 (6 bases). This CDR3 is 14 amino acids long. CDR1 and CDR2 from the germline V gene are MNHEY and SMNVEV (reference sequence). Between the trimmed V and J ends, which lost 7 bases and 5 bases, there was a span of 15 bases. This CDR3 is CASTTEGLNNEQFF. The CDR3 region has the DNA TGTGCCAGCACCACTGAGGGACTTAACAATGAGCAGTTCTTC.

The CDR3 DNA reads as TGCGCCAGCAGCTTTTCTCCTGCAGGGCAAGAGACCCAGTACTTC. Protein product: CASSFSPAGQETQYF. The V and J genes are TRBV5-1 and TRBJ2-5; perhaps TRBD1 as D (5 bases). This CDR3 is 15 amino acids long. With 2 bases removed from V and 2 bases from J, the gap between germline ends came to 13 bases. Germline assignment: CDR1 SGHRS and CDR2 YFSETQ.

The chain employs TRBV6-5 and TRBJ1-1, with 8 nucleotides matching TRBD1. This CDR3 is 12 amino acids long. V lost 7 bases and J lost 11; bases outside the gene matches: 9. Germline assignment: CDR1 MNHEY and CDR2 SVGAGI. The CDR3 here is CASKRRTGQAFF. The DNA of the CDR3 is TGTGCCAGCAAAAGACGGACAGGGCAGGCTTTCTTT.

This clone was observed a handful of times. V gene TRBV4-1 combines with J gene TRBJ2-2; 11 bases agree with TRBD2. CDR1 is MGHRA, CDR2 YSYEKL, per germline. After removal of 6 bases from V and 2 bases from J, the junction contained 5 bases not matched to a gene. The CDR3 is 16 amino acids. In DNA, the CDR3 is TGCGCCAGCAGGGTTAGCGGGGGGGCTAACACCGGGGAGCTGTTTTTT. Residues: CASRVSGGANTGELFF.

This chain uses TRBV24-1 with TRBJ1-5, with 7 bases matching TRBD1. The trim removed 4 bases at V and 0 bases at J, leaving 2 bases unmatched. This CDR3 is built from 15 residues. CDR1 is KGHDR and CDR2 is SFDVKD in the germline V gene. CDR3 region: CATSDRTGSNQPQHF. DNA of the CDR3: TGTGCCACCAGTGACAGGACAGGTAGCAATCAGCCCCAGCATTTT.

The rearrangement links TRBV28 to TRBJ1-2, with 8 bases matching TRBD1. This CDR3 contains 17 residues. Germline V CDR1 and CDR2: MDHEN, SYDVKM. With V trimmed by 3 bases and J by 4 bases, 13 bases remained unmatched. The CDR3 here is CASSFPGNKGQAYGYTF. The CDR3 DNA sequence: TGTGCCAGCAGTTTCCCGGGGAATAAGGGACAGGCCTATGGCTACACCTTC.

The V gene is TRBV7-3, the J gene TRBJ2-1, with 8 nucleotides matching TRBD2. CDR1 is SGHTA, CDR2 FQGTGA, per germline. CDR3 length: 15 amino acids. The V and J ends lost 5 bases and 2 bases, in that order; junction bases with no gene match: 5. As DNA, the CDR3 is TGTGCCAGCAGCCTGGGAGCGGGAGCCTACAATGAGCAGTTCTTC. Translated: CASSLGAGAYNEQFF.

V and J are TRBV2 and TRBJ2-1; TRBD2 matches at 13 bases. Germline loops: CDR1 SNHLY, CDR2 FYNNEI. The CDR3 runs 19 residues. The V gene end was trimmed by 4 bases and the J gene end by 2 bases; junction bases not matched to a gene: 11. The CDR3 region is CASSGPTSGRALTYNEQFF. CDR3 nucleotide sequence: TGTGCCAGCAGTGGCCCCACTAGCGGGAGGGCCCTGACCTACAATGAGCAGTTCTTC.

This clone was observed once. V and J are TRBV28 and TRBJ2-1; 9 bases map to TRBD2. The CDR3 contains 17 residues. Germline-derived CDR1 and CDR2 are MDHEN and SYDVKM. V lost 6 bases and J lost 10; bases outside the gene matches: 19. The CDR3 spells CASSTRLGLAESREQFF. Written as DNA, the CDR3 is TGTGCCAGCAGCACCCGACTGGGACTAGCCGAATCCAGGGAGCAGTTCTTC.

A few counts support this clone. This chain links TRBV11-2 with TRBJ1-2; the match to TRBD1 covers 8 bases. Trimming removed 5 bases from V and 8 bases from J; junction bases left unmatched: 19. There are 17 residues in the CDR3. Germline V CDR1 and CDR2: SGHAT, FQNNGV. CDR3 nucleotides: TGTGCCAGCAGCCCGATAGGGCCCTTGCAGGGGGCAGGAGGCTACACCTTC. Protein sequence: CASSPIGPLQGAGGYTF.

The genes are TRBV7-2 and TRBJ2-7; 10 nucleotides match TRBD2. Germline-derived CDR1 and CDR2 are SGHTA and FQGNSA. J was trimmed by 6 bases and V by 2 bases; bases with no gene match: 10. The CDR3 extends over 16 amino acids. Written as DNA, the CDR3 is TGTGCCAGCAGCTTAATGTCGAGACTAGCGGGCGGCGAGCAGTACTTC. Translated, it gives CASSLMSRLAGGEQYF.

The chain uses TRBV4-2 and TRBJ1-3; 8 bases line up with TRBD1. V shed 4 bases and J 4 bases; nucleotides not matched to a gene: 12. The length of the CDR3 is 17 residues. Germline V gives CDR1 LGHNA, CDR2 YNFKEQ. The CDR3 reads CASSPNPQGASGNTIYF. The CDR3 DNA is TGTGCCAGCAGCCCGAACCCTCAGGGGGCCTCCGGAAACACCATATATTTT.

This clone appeared once. The V call is TRBV3-1 (or the pseudogene TRBV3-2), the J call TRBJ1-2; 7 nucleotides match TRBD1. The CDR3 is made up of 13 amino acids. From germline, CDR1 is LGHDT and CDR2 YNNKEL (reference sequence). With 1 base clipped from V and 7 bases from J, the junction kept 3 bases outside the gene matches. The CDR3: CASSQGRTGGYTF. The CDR3 nucleotides read TGTGCCAGCAGCCAAGGTAGGACAGGTGGCTACACCTTC.

The rearrangement uses TRBV25-1 and TRBJ1-2; D remains unclear. Looked up from germline, CDR1 is MGHDK and CDR2 is SYGVNS. Trimming removed 1 base at V and 0 bases at J, with 6 bases between. This CDR3 contains 14 residues. The CDR3 reads CASSEWETNYGYTF. CDR3 sequence (DNA): TGTGCCAGCAGTGAATGGGAGACTAACTATGGCTACACCTTC.

The genes are TRBV7-6 and TRBJ2-2; perhaps TRBD2 as D (5 bases). This CDR3 spans 15 amino acids. Trimming took off 0 bases at V and 3 bases at J, with 8 bases between the two ends. Germline V gene lookup returns CDR1 SGHVS and CDR2 FNYEAQ. The CDR3, as DNA: TGTGCCAGCAGCTTAGCGGGAGCGCACACCGGGGAGCTGTTTTTT. It yields the protein CASSLAGAHTGELFF.

The chain combines TRBV5-6 with TRBJ2-7, with D possibly TRBD1 on 6 matching bases. The germline V and J ends were trimmed by 4 bases and 5 bases, with 16 bases remaining between them. Germline lookup yields CDR1 SGHDT and CDR2 YYEEEE. CDR3 length: 14 residues. The CDR3 region is CASSRRQAPHEQYV. CDR3 nucleotides: TGTGCCAGCAGCCGCCGACAGGCGCCCCACGAGCAGTACGTC.

There are a few counts of this clone. This chain uses TRBV5-1 with TRBJ1-4, with a possible D match to TRBD1 (5 bases). Trimming stripped 6 bases from V and 8 bases from J, with 20 bases between. Germline V CDR1 and CDR2: SGHRS, YFSETQ. There are 15 residues in the CDR3. CDR3 loop: CASTKDRAGGEKLFF. In DNA form, the CDR3 reads TGCGCCAGCACAAAGGACCGGGCCGGGGGGGAAAAACTGTTTTTT. Combining the CDR3 with reference TRBV5-1 and TRBJ1-4 gives the whole variable domain KAGVTQTPRYLIKTRGQQVTLSCSPISGHRSVSWYQQTPGQGLQFLFEYFSETQRNKGNFPGRFSGRQFSNSRSEMNVSTLELGDSALYLCASTKDRAGGEKLFFGSGTQLSVL.

The chain links TRBV5-4 to TRBJ2-2; TRBD2 matches 8 bases. This CDR3 has 14 amino acids. J lost 6 bases, V lost 1 base, and 2 bases had no gene match. Germline V gene sequence: CDR1 SGHNT, CDR2 YYREEE (reference sequence). This CDR3 reads CASSLPGGAGELFF. CDR3 coding DNA: TGTGCCAGCAGCTTGCCGGGAGGGGCCGGGGAGCTGTTTTTT.

CDR3 in DNA: TGTGCCAGCACCCGCGCAGATACGCAGTATTTT. Its protein product is CASTRADTQYF. The V gene is TRBV12-3 or TRBV12-4, the J gene TRBJ2-3; D remains unclear. The CDR3 spans 11 residues. The V end was cut by 7 bases, the J end by 4 bases, with 6 bases between.

The chain's CDR3 is CASSLGQGTDTQYF. The CDR3 region has the DNA TGTGCCAGCAGCTTGGGACAGGGAACAGATACGCAGTATTTT. The chain employs TRBV3-1 (or the pseudogene TRBV3-2) and TRBJ2-3; the match to TRBD1 covers 9 bases. V lost 5 bases to trimming and J lost 3 bases; unmatched junction nucleotides: 3. This CDR3 has 14 amino acids. The germline V gene encodes CDR1 LGHDT and CDR2 YNNKEL (reference sequence).

This sequence joins TRBV19 and TRBJ1-5; 9 bases agree with TRBD1. CDR1 LNHDA and CDR2 SQIVND come from the germline V gene (reference sequence). The CDR3 consists of 14 residues. The V gene end was trimmed by 5 bases and the J gene end by 3 bases; junction bases not matched to a gene: 2. CDR3 sequence (DNA): TGTGCCAGTAGTGGACAGGGGAACAATCAGCCCCAGCATTTT. Protein sequence: CASSGQGNNQPQHF.

Only a few counts were recorded for this clone. Here the CDR3 DNA reads TGTGCCAGTAGTATAGCGGGGAAACCCCCACAGCCCCAGCATTTT. It yields the protein CASSIAGKPPQPQHF. V and J are TRBV19 and TRBJ1-5, with no clear D. The CDR3 runs 15 residues. Germline assignment: CDR1 LNHDA and CDR2 SQIVND (reference sequence). V was shortened by 1 base and J by 7 bases, with 14 bases between the two germline ends. The full variable domain, its missing parts supplied by reference TRBV19 and TRBJ1-5, is DGGITQSPKYLFRKEGQNVTLSCEQNLNHDAMYWYRQDPGQGLRLIYYSQIVNDFQKGDIAEGYSVSREKKESFPLTVTSAQKNPTAFYLCASSIAGKPPQPQHFGDGTRLSIL.

The DNA for the CDR3 is TGTGCCAGCAGCTTGGGTAGCGTCGGGGAGCTGTTTTTT. It codes for CASSLGSVGELFF. The rearrangement uses TRBV11-3 and TRBJ2-2, with D possibly being TRBD2 (5 bases). The germline V gene encodes CDR1 SGHNT and CDR2 YENEEA. This CDR3 is 13 amino acids long. Trimming stripped 3 bases from V and 7 bases from J, with 9 bases between.

This clone occurred once. The chain couples TRBV3-1 (or the pseudogene TRBV3-2) to TRBJ1-2; possible D gene TRBD1, 5 bases. V dropped 4 bases and J dropped 7 bases, with 10 bases sitting between them. Per germline, CDR1 LGHDT and CDR2 YNNKEL (reference sequence). CDR3 length equals 12 residues. CDR3 in DNA: TGTGCCAGCAGCCCCGGGGGGGTTGGCTACACCTTC. Protein product: CASSPGGVGYTF.

The chain couples TRBV19 to TRBJ1-3; TRBD1 agrees at 9 bases. V gave up 10 bases and J gave up 0 bases; unmatched junction bases: 4. This CDR3 comprises 14 residues. Germline V gene lookup returns CDR1 LNHDA and CDR2 SQIVND (reference sequence). The CDR3: CATSDRGSGNTIYF. The CDR3 DNA reads as TGTGCCACCTCGGACAGGGGCTCTGGAAACACCATATATTTT.